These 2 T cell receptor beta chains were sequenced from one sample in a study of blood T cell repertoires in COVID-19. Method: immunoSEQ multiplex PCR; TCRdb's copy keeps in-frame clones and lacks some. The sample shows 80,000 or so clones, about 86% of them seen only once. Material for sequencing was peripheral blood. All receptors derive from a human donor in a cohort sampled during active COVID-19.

This CDR3 is CASSLGGGANTGELFF. The CDR3 DNA follows: TGTGCCAGCAGCTTAGGGGGAGGCGCGAACACCGGGGAGCTGTTTTTT. The rearrangement uses TRBV11-2 and TRBJ2-2, with D possibly matching TRBD2 (6 bases). This CDR3 comprises 16 residues. In germline, CDR1 is SGHAT, CDR2 FQNNGV. Trimming removed 1 base at V and 0 bases at J, with 9 bases between.

CDR3 in amino acids: CASSLFAQGKAKNIQYF. The CDR3 DNA reads as TGTGCCAGCAGTTTATTCGCCCAGGGGAAGGCCAAAAACATTCAGTACTTC. The rearrangement uses TRBV28 and TRBJ2-4; D possibly corresponds to TRBD1 (6 bases). V was trimmed by 1 base and J by 1 base, leaving 14 bases between them. Germline CDR1 MDHEN, CDR2 SYDVKM. This CDR3 is built from 17 residues.